The TCR beta chain described here comes from a study of blood T cell repertoires in COVID-19. Study information: Nucleic acid was either cDNA or gDNA, and it came from T cells, B-cell-depleted T cells, or PBMCs.

The J segment lost 8 bases and the V segment lost 10 bases, leaving 9 bases of the junction unmatched. CDR1 is PRHDT, CDR2 FYEKMQ, per germline (reference sequence). The CDR3 runs 14 residues. Sequencing used immunoSEQ multiplex PCR; TCRdb keeps in-frame clones, though not all of them. This repertoire shows tens of thousands of clones, around 88% found once; its top ten account for more than 4.5%. Source material: peripheral blood. This clonotype originated in a man in his 60s with acute or convalescent COVID-19. The genes are TRBV13 and TRBJ2-1, with TRBD1 identical over 12 bases. The CDR3 here is CATTLGQGAHEQFF. As DNA, the CDR3 is TGTGCCACCACTCTGGGACAGGGGGCTCATGAGCAGTTCTTC.